These 10 T cell receptor beta chains were all obtained from the same sample, sequenced in a study of T-cell reconstitution after alpha-beta-depleted transplantation in children (TCRdb year 2016). The treatment or condition tag for this specimen amounts to: allogeneic hematopoietic cell transplantation with graft depleted of TCRalphabeta T cells and CD19 B cells. Library creation used PCR. The instrument was an Illumina HiSeq 2500. Molecular barcoding was employed in the preparation of TCR libraries, with unique molecular identifiers being used to normalize TCRbeta repertoire quantification. Using fastp at Q25 and MiXCR, TCRdb reprocessed the public reads and kept productive beta chains. CDR3 protein duplicates are merged, each entry listing the most common genes and DNA. Counted in this sample were approximately 630,000 distinct CDR3 sequences; around 12% of them appeared once. Of the sample, roughly 0.84% is held by the ten largest clones.

This specimen was PBMCs, taken before TCRalphabeta/CD19-depleted stem cell transplant. Receptors originate from a girl aged 2 to 9 with congenital amegakaryocytic thrombocytopenia, due to receive a stem cell transplant.

This clonotype was recorded a few times. V and J are TRBV20-1 and TRBJ2-7, with 7 bases matching TRBD1. This CDR3 comprises 14 residues. Germline V gives CDR1 DFQATT, CDR2 SNEGSKA (reference sequence). Germline trimming cut 1 base from V and 2 bases from J; bases unmatched to any gene: 5. The chain's CDR3 is CSARAGTDTYEQYF. Here the CDR3 DNA reads TGCAGTGCTAGAGCCGGGACAGACACCTACGAGCAGTACTTC.

This clonotype has a handful of counts. The V and J genes are TRBV2 and TRBJ2-2, with TRBD2 identical over 11 bases. This CDR3 is 17 amino acids long. V lost 5 bases to trimming and J lost 3 bases; unmatched junction nucleotides: 8. Germline CDR1 and CDR2: SNHLY and FYNNEI. The CDR3 region has the DNA TGTGCCAGCAGTACGGCCGGGACTAGCGGCTACACCGGGGAGCTGTTTTTT. Translated: CASSTAGTSGYTGELFF.

The J gene is TRBJ2-1, the V gene TRBV30; D is uncertain. With 2 bases removed from V and 9 bases from J, the gap between germline ends came to 11 bases. This CDR3 is 12 amino acids long. The germline CDR1 and CDR2 sequences are GTSNPN and SVGIG (reference sequence). The CDR3 DNA is TGTGCCTGGAGTCCCCCTAGTGCTGAGCAGTTCTTC. As protein: CAWSPPSAEQFF.

This clonotype has a count of ten or more. The gene calls are TRBV10-3 and TRBJ2-3; TRBD2 matches at 13 bases. This CDR3 is 14 amino acids long. Trimming at V came to 7 bases and at J to 4 bases, leaving 2 bases not matched to a gene. The germline gives CDR1 ENHRY, CDR2 SYGVKD. CDR3 in DNA: TGTGCCATCAAGACTAGCGGGAGGCCAGATACGCAGTATTTT. Its translation: CAIKTSGRPDTQYF.

This clonotype has ten or more counts. The chain combines TRBV20-1 with TRBJ1-4; TRBD1 is a possible D gene (5 bases). V lost 1 base and J 0 bases, leaving 15 bases between the germline ends. Germline CDR1 is DFQATT and CDR2 is SNEGSKA (reference sequence). The CDR3 is 17 residues long. This CDR3 is CSARGPGREATNEKLFF. In DNA, the CDR3 is TGCAGTGCTAGAGGACCGGGGCGGGAGGCAACTAATGAAAAACTGTTTTTT.

This clonotype turned up a few times. The V gene is TRBV6-5, the J gene TRBJ2-1, with 8 bases that match TRBD2. The trim removed 0 bases at V and 5 bases at J, leaving 3 bases unmatched. The CDR3 runs to 15 residues. Germline V gives CDR1 MNHEY, CDR2 SVGAGI. The CDR3 DNA follows: TGTGCCAGCAGTTACTCATCGCGGGGGGACAATGAGCAGTTCTTC. Translation: CASSYSSRGDNEQFF.

This clonotype was detected only a few times. V is TRBV14 and J is TRBJ2-5; 7 bases map to TRBD1. This CDR3 comprises 15 residues. V was clipped by 1 base and J by 2 bases; unmatched bases: 4. The germline gives CDR1 SGHDN, CDR2 FVKESK. CDR3 residues: CASSQVTGVQETQYF. The DNA of the CDR3 is TGTGCCAGCAGCCAAGTCACAGGGGTACAAGAGACCCAGTACTTC.

The table lists this clonotype with many counts. The rearrangement joins TRBV20-1 to TRBJ2-1, with TRBD2 as a possible D gene (6 bases). V lost 1 base, J lost 2 bases, and 6 bases lay in between. This CDR3 comprises 13 residues. Germline lookup yields CDR1 DFQATT and CDR2 SNEGSKA (reference sequence). The CDR3 DNA follows: TGCAGTGCTAGAGGGGGGGCCTACAATGAGCAGTTCTTC. Its translation: CSARGGAYNEQFF.

This clonotype occurred a few times. The chain combines TRBV7-9 with TRBJ1-2; 7 nucleotides line up with TRBD1. Per germline, CDR1 SEHNR and CDR2 FQNEAQ (reference sequence). This CDR3 has 14 amino acids. J gave up 7 bases and V 3 bases, and 8 bases lay outside the gene matches. This CDR3 reads CASSLITGESGYTF. The CDR3 nucleotides are TGTGCCAGCAGCTTGATTACAGGGGAAAGTGGCTACACCTTC.

The chain combines TRBV7-9 with TRBJ2-3, with a weak D call TRBD1 (6 bases). Germline CDR1 is SEHNR and CDR2 is FQNEAQ (reference sequence). The germline V and J ends were trimmed by 3 bases and 4 bases, with 20 bases remaining between them. The CDR3 has 17 residues. CDR3 amino acids: CASSFLLTGKRSDTQYF. The CDR3 nucleotides are TGTGCCAGCAGCTTTCTATTGACAGGAAAACGATCAGATACGCAGTATTTT. Using reference TRBV7-9 and TRBJ2-3 for the parts outside the CDR3, the full variable domain is DTGVSQNPRHKITKRGQNVTFRCDPISEHNRLYWYRQTLGQGPEFLTYFQNEAQLEKSRLLSDRFSAERPKGSFSTLEIQRTEQGDSAMYLCASSFLLTGKRSDTQYFGPGTRLTVL.